These 29 T cell receptor beta chains originate from one sample sequenced in a study of blood T cell repertoires in COVID-19. Measured with immunoSEQ multiplex PCR; TCRdb has only the in-frame clones, and not every one. The table records roughly 70,000 clones, approximately 89% of them present only once. Sequencing was performed on peripheral blood. These receptor sequences come from a woman aged 60-75 years with active COVID-19.

The chain couples TRBV11-3 to TRBJ2-3; the D is unclear. The V gene's germline CDR1 is SGHNT and CDR2 YENEEA. CDR3 length: 13 amino acids. With 5 bases removed from V and 4 bases from J, the gap between germline ends came to 10 bases. The CDR3 bases are TGTGCCAGCAGCCGTTCGGCGGCAGATACGCAGTATTTT. This translates into CASSRSAADTQYF.

The V gene is TRBV2, the J gene TRBJ1-2; D is perhaps TRBD1 (6 bases). This CDR3 contains 13 residues. Germline values: CDR1 SNHLY, CDR2 FYNNEI. The germline V and J ends were trimmed by 6 bases and 8 bases, with 16 bases remaining between them. Here the CDR3 reads CASRWTVSGGYTF. CDR3 bases: TGTGCCAGCAGGTGGACAGTTTCTGGGGGCTACACCTTC.

This clone appeared a single time. The V and J genes are TRBV6-6 and TRBJ2-7, with D possibly matching TRBD2 (6 bases). Germline V lookup: CDR1 MNHNY, CDR2 SVGAGI (reference sequence). This CDR3 region has 14 residues. V shed 7 bases and J shed 2 bases, with 15 bases lying between them. CDR3 amino acids: CASTHAAGTYEQYF. The CDR3 DNA reads as TGTGCCAGCACCCATGCGGCGGGAACCTACGAGCAGTACTTC.

The rearrangement links TRBV19 to TRBJ2-3; maybe TRBD1 (6 bases). The CDR3 covers 15 residues. V was cut by 6 bases and J by 1 base, with 14 bases left in between. Germline V CDR1 and CDR2: LNHDA, SQIVND (reference sequence). CDR3 loop: CASSPDRIGTDTQYF. Written as DNA, the CDR3 is TGTGCCAGTAGCCCTGACAGGATCGGCACAGATACGCAGTATTTT.

The rearrangement joins TRBV5-6 to TRBJ2-7, with TRBD2 matching over 13 bases. V dropped 0 bases and J dropped 4; count of bases not matched to a gene: 4. The CDR3 is 16 residues long. Germline V gene sequence: CDR1 SGHDT, CDR2 YYEEEE. CDR3 residues: CASSLGLAGGGYEQYF. The CDR3 DNA is TGTGCCAGCAGCTTGGGACTAGCGGGAGGAGGATACGAGCAGTACTTC.

This chain joins TRBV10-3 and TRBJ2-5; the match to TRBD2 covers 11 bases. CDR1 ENHRY and CDR2 SYGVKD come from the germline V gene. V lost 8 bases to trimming and J lost 5 bases; unmatched junction nucleotides: 7. CDR3 length: 14 residues. The CDR3 region is CAIGTSGAGETQYF. The CDR3 nucleotides read TGTGCCATCGGGACTAGCGGAGCAGGGGAGACCCAGTACTTC.

The CDR3 sequence: CASSIPGTSGKAGELFF. CDR3 DNA: TGTGCCAGTAGTATCCCCGGGACTAGCGGGAAAGCCGGGGAGCTGTTTTTT. The chain carries TRBV19 and TRBJ2-2; 13 bases align to TRBD2. V was clipped by 3 bases and J by 6 bases; unmatched bases: 7. Germline V gene data show CDR1 as LNHDA and CDR2 as SQIVND (reference sequence). CDR3 length: 17 residues. Variable domain in full (rest from reference TRBV19 and TRBJ2-2): DGGITQSPKYLFRKEGQNVTLSCEQNLNHDAMYWYRQDPGQGLRLIYYSQIVNDFQKGDIAEGYSVSREKKESFPLTVTSAQKNPTAFYLCASSIPGTSGKAGELFFGEGSRLTVL.

The chain couples TRBV18 to TRBJ2-7; 7 bases match TRBD1. J was trimmed by 4 bases and V by 8 bases; bases with no gene match: 8. From germline, CDR1 is KGHSH and CDR2 LQKENI. There are 13 residues in the CDR3. This CDR3 is CASAPGQQYEQYF. The CDR3 DNA sequence: TGTGCCAGCGCCCCGGGACAGCAATACGAGCAGTACTTC.

J is TRBJ1-5 and V is TRBV10-2; 7 bases align to TRBD1. Trimming cost V 8 bases and J 0 bases; bases outside gene matches: 4. The CDR3 spans 14 residues. Germline CDR1 and CDR2: WSHSY and SAAADI. The CDR3 here is CASSGQASNQPQHF. CDR3 nucleotides: TGCGCCAGCTCCGGACAGGCTAGCAATCAGCCCCAGCATTTT.

The chain carries TRBV6-5 and TRBJ1-2; D is uncertain. The CDR3 is 14 amino acids. Per the germline V gene, CDR1 is MNHEY and CDR2 is SVGAGI. Trimming took 0 bases from V and 2 from J, leaving 7 bases between them. CDR3 bases: TGTGCCAGCAGTTACTCGAGGGCCAACTATGGCTACACCTTC. It encodes CASSYSRANYGYTF.

The chain combines TRBV10-3 with TRBJ2-6; TRBD1 might be the D (6 bases). CDR1 and CDR2 (germline): ENHRY, SYGVKD. The ends were cut back, 3 bases at V and 0 bases at J, with 30 bases in the middle. The CDR3 consists of 23 residues. The CDR3 reads CAISDLGTDDFVGHTSGANVLTF. DNA of the CDR3: TGTGCCATCAGTGATTTAGGGACGGACGACTTTGTGGGACATACCTCTGGGGCCAACGTCCTGACTTTC.

This sequence joins TRBV5-1 and TRBJ1-1; tentatively, D is TRBD1 (5 bases). Germline CDR1 and CDR2: SGHRS and YFSETQ. The V and J ends lost 7 bases and 5 bases respectively, with 18 bases between them. This CDR3 spans 14 amino acids. CDR3 amino acids: CASGRGGGGTEAFF. Here the CDR3 DNA reads TGCGCCAGCGGGAGGGGCGGCGGGGGTACTGAAGCTTTCTTT.

The V and J genes are TRBV7-9 and TRBJ2-7; 10 bases align to TRBD1. Germline CDR1 SEHNR, CDR2 FQNEAQ (reference sequence). CDR3 length: 15 amino acids. The J segment lost 2 bases and the V segment lost 5 bases, leaving 6 bases of the junction unmatched. The CDR3 sequence is CASSPDRGQTYEQYF. CDR3 nucleotide sequence: TGTGCCAGCAGCCCCGACAGGGGGCAAACCTACGAGCAGTACTTC.

The J gene is TRBJ2-5, the V gene TRBV11-2; no clear D. Germline-derived CDR1 and CDR2 are SGHAT and FQNNGV. The CDR3 totals 14 residues. The V end lost 2 bases, the J end lost 1 base, and 8 bases lay between the germline ends. CDR3 protein: CASSLMRSQETQYF. CDR3 in DNA: TGTGCCAGCAGCTTAATGCGGTCCCAAGAGACCCAGTACTTC.

The chain is built from TRBV24-1 and TRBJ2-5; the D gene is possibly TRBD2 (6 bases). Trimming left V 3 bases short and J 2 bases short, with 12 bases between. CDR1 and CDR2 (germline): KGHDR, SFDVKD. The CDR3 is 15 amino acids. This CDR3 is CATSDRGSQQETQYF. The CDR3 nucleotides read TGTGCCACCAGTGATCGGGGGAGCCAACAAGAGACCCAGTACTTC.

Only one count was recorded for this clone. The genes are TRBV13 and TRBJ2-7; TRBD2 matches at 12 bases. CDR3 length equals 17 residues. CDR1 PRHDT and CDR2 FYEKMQ come from the germline V gene (reference sequence). V shed 3 bases and J 0 bases; nucleotides not matched to a gene: 6. The CDR3 sequence is CASSFQLAGGHSYEQYF. The CDR3 DNA reads as TGTGCCAGCAGCTTTCAACTAGCGGGAGGCCACTCCTACGAGCAGTACTTC.

The chain joins TRBV4-2 to TRBJ2-5; TRBD1 agrees at 8 bases. The trim removed 2 bases at V and 4 bases at J, leaving 9 bases unmatched. The CDR3 loop spans 16 amino acids. The germline V gene has CDR1 LGHNA and CDR2 YNFKEQ. The CDR3 reads CASSQQDRGMGETQYF. CDR3 coding DNA: TGTGCCAGCAGCCAACAAGACAGGGGAATGGGAGAGACCCAGTACTTC.

The DNA of the CDR3 is TGTGCCACCAGTGATCCTCCTAACTATGGCTACACCTTC. Its translation: CATSDPPNYGYTF. The chain uses TRBV24-1 and TRBJ1-2; D gene ambiguous. The CDR3 covers 13 residues. The germline CDR1 and CDR2 sequences are KGHDR and SFDVKD. The V and J ends lost 3 bases and 0 bases respectively, with 4 bases between them.

V and J are TRBV9 and TRBJ2-1; 12 positions agree with TRBD2. V lost 1 base and J lost 0; bases outside the gene matches: 8. The V gene's germline CDR1 is SGDLS and CDR2 YYNGEE. This CDR3 has 19 residues. The chain's CDR3 is CASSVLAGGSSSSYNEQFF. The CDR3 nucleotides are TGTGCCAGCAGCGTACTAGCGGGAGGGTCCTCCAGCTCCTACAATGAGCAGTTCTTC.

V and J are TRBV25-1 and TRBJ1-2; a weak D match, TRBD1 (6 bases). Germline V gene sequence: CDR1 MGHDK, CDR2 SYGVNS. The V gene lost 2 bases and the J gene lost 4 bases, with 17 bases spanning the gap. CDR3 length: 16 residues. The chain's CDR3 is CASSEIGGAGPYGYTF. The DNA of the CDR3 is TGTGCCAGCAGTGAAATTGGGGGGGCAGGACCCTATGGCTACACCTTC.

The chain carries TRBV2 and TRBJ2-1; TRBD2 agrees at 11 bases. With V trimmed by 2 bases and J by 6 bases, 3 bases remained unmatched. The germline CDR1 and CDR2 sequences are SNHLY and FYNNEI. The CDR3 length is 15 residues. CDR3: CASSELGLAVNEQFF. In DNA form, the CDR3 reads TGTGCCAGCAGTGAACTGGGACTAGCGGTCAATGAGCAGTTCTTC. The variable domain in full, with the rest retrieved from reference TRBV2 and TRBJ2-1, is EPEVTQTPSHQVTQMGQEVILRCVPISNHLYFYWYRQILGQKVEFLVSFYNNEISEKSEIFDDQFSVERPDGSNFTLKIRSTKLEDSAMYFCASSELGLAVNEQFFGPGTRLTVL.

This clone has just one count. The chain carries TRBV7-6 and TRBJ2-1; 9 bases fit TRBD1. CDR1 SGHVS and CDR2 FNYEAQ come from the germline V gene. The CDR3 has 16 residues. Unmatched junction bases numbered 5, after V lost 0 bases and J lost 5 bases. CDR3 residues: CASSLARDRVNNEQFF. As DNA, the CDR3 is TGTGCCAGCAGCTTAGCCCGGGACAGGGTGAACAATGAGCAGTTCTTC.

The chain combines TRBV28 with TRBJ1-1, with TRBD1 as a possible D gene (5 bases). The germline CDR1 and CDR2 sequences are MDHEN and SYDVKM. V was shortened by 4 bases and J by 1 base, with 13 bases between the two germline ends. The CDR3 loop spans 15 amino acids. The CDR3 region has the DNA TGTGCCAGCAGTTCGCCAGGGTCCGGGAACACTGAAGCTTTCTTT. It specifies CASSSPGSGNTEAFF.

This clone has just one count. The chain recombines TRBV5-6 with TRBJ1-5; 8 bases align to TRBD1. CDR1 is SGHDT and CDR2 is YYEEEE in the germline V gene. V shed 0 bases, J shed 3 bases, and the junction held 2 bases outside the gene matches. This CDR3 has 15 amino acids. CDR3 nucleotides: TGTGCCAGCAGCTTGGCACAGGGGGTCAATCAGCCCCAGCATTTT. Protein: CASSLAQGVNQPQHF.

The chain has TRBV2 and TRBJ1-2, with D possibly TRBD1 on 5 matching bases. The germline gives CDR1 SNHLY, CDR2 FYNNEI. The CDR3 is 13 amino acids. V was shortened by 6 bases and J by 8 bases, with 16 bases between the two germline ends. CDR3 in amino acids: CASSDARVGGYTF. CDR3 nucleotides: TGTGCCAGCAGCGACGCCAGGGTAGGAGGCTACACCTTC.

This rearrangement joins TRBV27 to TRBJ2-3; D perhaps matches TRBD2 (5 bases). V was trimmed by 0 bases and J by 0 bases, leaving 10 bases between them. The germline V gene encodes CDR1 MNHEY and CDR2 SMNVEV (reference sequence). This CDR3 region has 16 residues. The CDR3 region is CASSLSRLTSTDTQYF. Here the CDR3 DNA reads TGTGCCAGCAGTTTATCGAGACTAACAAGCACAGATACGCAGTATTTT.

The rearrangement uses TRBV27 and TRBJ1-6; 7 bases line up with TRBD1. The V gene's germline CDR1 is MNHEY and CDR2 SMNVEV (reference sequence). The CDR3 is 14 residues long. Losses at the gene ends were 5 bases for V and 6 bases for J; bases not matched to a gene: 4. CDR3 in amino acids: CASSPGQRNSPLHF. The CDR3 nucleotides read TGTGCCAGCAGTCCGGGACAGCGTAATTCACCCCTCCACTTT.

The chain couples TRBV19 to TRBJ1-2; D perhaps matches TRBD1 (6 bases). Germline CDR1 LNHDA, CDR2 SQIVND (reference sequence). Trimming took off 6 bases at V and 4 bases at J, with 24 bases between the two ends. The CDR3 extends over 17 amino acids. This chain's CDR3 is CASRAGPGAETGYGYTF. The CDR3 DNA follows: TGTGCCAGTAGGGCTGGGCCAGGGGCAGAAACGGGCTATGGCTACACCTTC. Drawing the rest from reference TRBV19 and TRBJ1-2, the complete variable domain is DGGITQSPKYLFRKEGQNVTLSCEQNLNHDAMYWYRQDPGQGLRLIYYSQIVNDFQKGDIAEGYSVSREKKESFPLTVTSAQKNPTAFYLCASRAGPGAETGYGYTFGSGTRLTVV.

The chain links TRBV28 to TRBJ1-3; perhaps TRBD1 as D (5 bases). This CDR3 is 16 amino acids long. Between the trimmed V and J ends, which lost 5 bases and 0 bases, there was a span of 14 bases. CDR1 MDHEN and CDR2 SYDVKM come from the germline V gene. The CDR3 nucleotides are TGTGCCAGCAGTAAGCCGGGACTAGTCTCTGGAAACACCATATATTTT. Translating it yields CASSKPGLVSGNTIYF.